This entry lists 28 T cell receptor beta chains sequenced from one sample in a study of blood T cells in healthy people across ages (dated by TCRdb to between 2014 and 2017). The library was prepared using 5' RACE. The sample was run on an Illumina HiSeq 2500. A second PCR of roughly 7 to 12 cycles was run with a J-beta primer mix and a sample-barcoded 5' primer. In TCRdb, the public reads were trimmed at Q25 with fastp and aligned with MiXCR, with productive beta chains retained. For every CDR3 protein sequence, its rows merge into one entry that carries the most common genes and DNA. This sample holds over 1,500,000 distinct CDR3 sequences; 40% to 55% were observed only once. 2.1% of the sample lies in the top ten. Sequenced sample: blood. The source is a woman aged 40 to 49 in good health.

The rearrangement joins TRBV5-1 to TRBJ2-5; possibly TRBD1 for D (8 bases). Trimming left V 5 bases short and J 0 bases short, with 11 bases between. Germline assignment: CDR1 SGHRS and CDR2 YFSETQ. The CDR3 consists of 14 residues. CDR3 sequence (DNA): TGCGCCAGCAGACAGGGGGGGTACCAAGAGACCCAGTACTTC. It yields the protein CASRQGGYQETQYF. The whole variable domain, filled in from reference TRBV5-1 and TRBJ2-5, reads KAGVTQTPRYLIKTRGQQVTLSCSPISGHRSVSWYQQTPGQGLQFLFEYFSETQRNKGNFPGRFSGRQFSNSRSEMNVSTLELGDSALYLCASRQGGYQETQYFGPGTRLLVL.

The V call is TRBV12-3 or TRBV12-4, the J call TRBJ2-2, with D uncertain. The V and J ends lost 2 bases and 8 bases respectively, with 9 bases between them. The CDR3 is made up of 13 amino acids. The CDR3 spells CASSLIGEGELFF. CDR3 coding DNA: TGTGCCAGCAGTTTAATAGGTGAAGGGGAGCTGTTTTTT.

The chain combines TRBV20-1 with TRBJ2-3, with D possibly TRBD2 on 5 matching bases. Germline assignment: CDR1 DFQATT and CDR2 SNEGSKA (reference sequence). V gave up 5 bases and J gave up 1 base, with 10 bases separating them. The CDR3 consists of 13 residues. CDR3 region: CSALGERTDTQYF. The CDR3 DNA reads as TGCAGTGCTCTTGGGGAGCGCACAGATACGCAGTATTTT.

This clonotype has more than one count but fewer than ten. The chain uses TRBV7-2 and TRBJ2-7; 7 bases are a match to TRBD2. Germline V gene data show CDR1 as SGHTA and CDR2 as FQGNSA. The CDR3 covers 15 residues. The V segment lost 2 bases and the J segment 1 base; nucleotides outside the gene matches: 5. The CDR3 DNA follows: TGTGCCAGCAGCTTAATGGCTAGCGGTTCCTACGAGCAGTACTTC. This sequence encodes CASSLMASGSYEQYF.

Only one count was recorded for this clonotype. The rearrangement joins TRBV10-3 to TRBJ2-1; 9 nucleotides line up with TRBD2. Germline CDR1 reads ENHRY; CDR2 reads SYGVKD. The CDR3 consists of 18 residues. V gave up 0 bases and J gave up 4 bases; unmatched junction bases: 10. CDR3 loop: CAISESVRGGKLYNEQFF. The CDR3 nucleotides read TGTGCCATCAGTGAGTCGGTGCGGGGGGGCAAGTTATACAATGAGCAGTTCTTC.

This clonotype was seen a handful of times. The chain couples TRBV4-3 to TRBJ2-5; 9 bases agree with TRBD2. The length of the CDR3 is 13 residues. V dropped 4 bases and J dropped 9; count of bases not matched to a gene: 6. Germline CDR1 LGHNA, CDR2 YSLEER. CDR3 loop: CASSRGLAAPQYF. DNA for the CDR3: TGCGCCAGCAGCCGGGGACTAGCAGCACCCCAGTACTTC.

This clonotype has more than one count but fewer than ten. This chain joins TRBV5-1 and TRBJ2-4; TRBD1 matches 7 bases. Trimming cost V 4 bases and J 5 bases; bases outside gene matches: 6. The CDR3 covers 14 residues. Germline V gene lookup returns CDR1 SGHRS and CDR2 YFSETQ. The CDR3 region has the DNA TGCGCCAGCAGCATCGGGACAGCGGAAAACATTCAGTACTTC. Its protein is CASSIGTAENIQYF.

CDR3 sequence: CASSFALAKNIQYF. In DNA, the CDR3 is TGTGCCAGCAGTTTCGCCCTAGCCAAAAACATTCAGTACTTC. The chain joins TRBV28 to TRBJ2-4; D unresolved. The CDR3 spans 14 residues. Trimming took off 3 bases at V and 0 bases at J, with 6 bases between the two ends. Germline V CDR1 and CDR2: MDHEN, SYDVKM.

The chain couples TRBV10-3 to TRBJ1-5; D gene unclear. The CDR3 consists of 15 residues. Trimming removed 2 bases from V and 3 bases from J, with 11 bases in between. Germline values: CDR1 ENHRY, CDR2 SYGVKD. The CDR3 DNA sequence: TGTGCCATCAGTGAGGGCAGGCCGCACAATCAGCCCCAGCATTTT. This translates into CAISEGRPHNQPQHF.

The table lists this clonotype with a count of one. The V gene is TRBV28, the J gene TRBJ2-1, with 8 bases that match TRBD2. V was clipped by 8 bases and J by 4 bases; unmatched bases: 4. CDR1 MDHEN and CDR2 SYDVKM come from the germline V gene. This CDR3 has 13 amino acids. This CDR3 is CASCGGPYNEQFF. For the CDR3, the DNA is TGTGCCAGCTGCGGGGGGCCTTACAATGAGCAGTTCTTC.

A note on this clonotype: The germline gene is not matched at one end of the junction; a read error may be the cause. The chain has TRBV6-1 and TRBJ2-5; 7 nucleotides match TRBD2. The CDR3 spans 15 residues. Per the germline V gene, CDR1 is MNHNS and CDR2 is SASEGT. This CDR3 is CASSAGGRSREPQYF. CDR3 sequence (DNA): TGTGCCAGCAGTGCGGGGGGACGGTCAAGAGAGCCCCAGTACTTC.

This clonotype appeared a few times. This chain links TRBV29-1 with TRBJ2-1, with a possible D match to TRBD2 (6 bases). The CDR3 covers 13 residues. Between the trimmed V and J ends, which lost 3 bases and 5 bases, there was a span of 11 bases. The germline CDR1 and CDR2 sequences are SQVTM and ANQGSEA. The CDR3 loop is CSVELGLHNEQFF. CDR3 DNA sequence: TGCAGCGTTGAGTTGGGACTGCACAATGAGCAGTTCTTC.

The rearrangement links TRBV5-5 to TRBJ2-5; D may be TRBD1 or TRBD2 (5 bases each). The DNA end is more similar to TRBJ2-7, so the J call may be wrong. Germline V gene lookup returns CDR1 SGHKS and CDR2 YYEKEE (reference sequence). This CDR3 spans 17 amino acids. The CDR3 DNA reads TGTGCCAGCAGCTTGAGAGGGGATGCGTTTTCGGCCTACGAGCAGTACTTC. The encoded protein is CASSLRGDAFSAYEQYF.

The chain couples TRBV5-6 to TRBJ1-1; 11 bases agree with TRBD1. With 5 bases clipped from V and 8 bases from J, the junction kept 5 bases outside the gene matches. CDR3 size: 13 residues. Per the germline V gene, CDR1 is SGHDT and CDR2 is YYEEEE. The CDR3 region has the DNA TGTGCCAGCAGTCGGACAGGGGGCTACGAAGCTTTCTTT. Translating gives CASSRTGGYEAFF.

The gene calls are TRBV20-1 and TRBJ1-2; D may be TRBD1 (6 bases). The germline V gene encodes CDR1 DFQATT and CDR2 SNEGSKA (reference sequence). The V and J ends lost 0 bases and 0 bases respectively, with 8 bases between them. The CDR3 runs 14 residues. CDR3: CSAREDRTNYGYTF. In DNA, the CDR3 is TGCAGTGCTAGAGAAGACAGGACTAACTATGGCTACACCTTC.

The CDR3 DNA reads as TGCAGTGCTAGAGACCCCCGGACAGGGGACGGCTACACCTTC. Its translation is CSARDPRTGDGYTF. The chain carries TRBV20-1 and TRBJ1-2; 9 bases fit TRBD1. Germline V gives CDR1 DFQATT, CDR2 SNEGSKA (reference sequence). V shed 0 bases, J shed 8 bases, and the junction held 7 bases outside the gene matches. The CDR3 is 14 residues long.

This chain uses TRBV3-1 with TRBJ2-7, with 12 bases identical to TRBD1. In germline, CDR1 is LGHDT, CDR2 YNNKEL (reference sequence). The trim removed 3 bases at V and 6 bases at J, leaving 6 bases unmatched. This CDR3 contains 15 residues. Here the CDR3 reads CASSQGTGGSAEQYF. The DNA for the CDR3 is TGTGCCAGCAGCCAGGGGACAGGGGGCTCGGCCGAGCAGTACTTC.

This clonotype came up a few times. CDR3 sequence: CASSYLEGGGISYEQYF. The CDR3, as DNA: TGTGCCAGCAGTTACCTTGAGGGCGGGGGTATATCCTACGAGCAGTACTTC. The rearrangement joins TRBV6-2 or TRBV6-3 to TRBJ2-7, with TRBD2 matching 7 bases. V shed 2 bases, J shed 1 base, and the junction held 11 bases outside the gene matches. The CDR3 loop spans 17 amino acids. Germline CDR1 reads MNHEY; CDR2 reads SVGEGT.

The chain employs TRBV6-5 and TRBJ2-7, with D perhaps matching TRBD2 (6 bases). Matching the DNA end better, TRBJ2-5 makes the J call doubtful. The CDR3 is 16 amino acids. The germline CDR1 and CDR2 sequences are MNHEY and SVGAGI. The DNA of the CDR3 is TGTGCCAGCAGTTCCGTCCTACCGGGGAGGAAAGAGACCCAGTACTTC. It is translated as CASSSVLPGRKETQYF.

This clonotype was seen only a few times. This chain connects TRBV5-4 to TRBJ2-1; tentative D call: TRBD2 (6 bases). This CDR3 has 13 residues. Germline V lookup: CDR1 SGHNT, CDR2 YYREEE (reference sequence). With 4 bases removed from V and 4 bases from J, the gap between germline ends came to 9 bases. CDR3 loop: CASSPGEYNEQFF. CDR3 bases: TGTGCCAGCAGCCCGGGGGAATACAATGAGCAGTTCTTC.

This clonotype appeared a few times. The V and J genes are TRBV21-1 and TRBJ2-3; TRBD1 is the table's D call and was not checked against the DNA. TRBV21-1 is given as a pseudogene. This CDR3 is built from 16 residues. DNA for the CDR3: TGTGCCAGCAGCCCAGTCAGGGAATCCCGCACAGATACGCAGTATTTT. This codes for CASSPVRESRTDTQYF.

This clonotype appeared a few times. The CDR3 DNA reads TGTGCCAGCAGAGGACTGGCAAACATTCAGTACTTC. This gives the protein CASRGLANIQYF. The V and J genes are TRBV28 and TRBJ2-4; weak D call: TRBD2 (5 bases). Between the trimmed V and J ends, which lost 6 bases and 6 bases, there was a span of 9 bases. CDR1 MDHEN and CDR2 SYDVKM come from the germline V gene. The CDR3 extends over 12 amino acids.

The chain couples TRBV7-9 to TRBJ2-3; no definite D call. Germline V gene sequence: CDR1 SEHNR, CDR2 FQNEAQ (reference sequence). V was shortened by 5 bases and J by 7 bases, with 7 bases between the two germline ends. The CDR3 has 11 amino acids. The CDR3 region is CASSRENTQYF. The CDR3 DNA is TGTGCCAGCAGCCGCGAGAATACGCAGTATTTT.

This clonotype was counted only a few times. The V call is TRBV11-2, the J call TRBJ2-4, with D possibly matching TRBD2 (5 bases). V was trimmed by 5 bases and J by 15 bases, leaving 14 bases between them. The CDR3 runs to 11 residues. The germline CDR1 and CDR2 sequences are SGHAT and FQNNGV. CDR3 DNA: TGTGCCAGCAGCCTCGACTCCCGGGGGTACTTC. Translating gives CASSLDSRGYF.

The table lists this clonotype with a few counts. The V gene is TRBV7-2, the J gene TRBJ2-5; TRBD2 matches at 10 bases. V was clipped by 5 bases and J by 5 bases; unmatched bases: 8. Looked up from germline, CDR1 is SGHTA and CDR2 is FQGNSA. This CDR3 has 15 residues. The CDR3 is CASSLSGGAAETQYF. Here the CDR3 DNA reads TGTGCCAGCAGCCTCAGCGGGGGGGCCGCGGAGACCCAGTACTTC.

The rearrangement joins TRBV28 to TRBJ1-2; D not resolved. V was clipped by 3 bases and J by 0 bases, with 8 bases between them. Germline-derived CDR1 and CDR2 are MDHEN and SYDVKM. This CDR3 contains 14 residues. CDR3 DNA: TGTGCCAGCAGTTTTACCGGAGCTAACTATGGCTACACCTTC. Its protein product is CASSFTGANYGYTF.

The gene calls are TRBV7-9 and TRBJ1-4, with unresolved D. Germline CDR1 is SEHNR and CDR2 is FQNEAQ (reference sequence). This CDR3 has 13 amino acids. With 9 bases removed from V and 3 bases from J, the gap between germline ends came to 11 bases. CDR3 residues: CASVGPANEKLFF. As DNA, the CDR3 is TGTGCCAGTGTGGGTCCGGCTAATGAAAAACTGTTTTTT.

This clonotype was counted a single time. The V and J genes are TRBV27 and TRBJ2-7; tentatively, D is TRBD2 (5 bases). V was cut by 0 bases and J by 2 bases, with 11 bases left in between. This CDR3 region has 15 residues. From germline, CDR1 is MNHEY and CDR2 SMNVEV (reference sequence). CDR3 protein: CASSLSDGKTYEQYF. As DNA, the CDR3 is TGTGCCAGCAGTTTATCCGACGGGAAAACCTACGAGCAGTACTTC.